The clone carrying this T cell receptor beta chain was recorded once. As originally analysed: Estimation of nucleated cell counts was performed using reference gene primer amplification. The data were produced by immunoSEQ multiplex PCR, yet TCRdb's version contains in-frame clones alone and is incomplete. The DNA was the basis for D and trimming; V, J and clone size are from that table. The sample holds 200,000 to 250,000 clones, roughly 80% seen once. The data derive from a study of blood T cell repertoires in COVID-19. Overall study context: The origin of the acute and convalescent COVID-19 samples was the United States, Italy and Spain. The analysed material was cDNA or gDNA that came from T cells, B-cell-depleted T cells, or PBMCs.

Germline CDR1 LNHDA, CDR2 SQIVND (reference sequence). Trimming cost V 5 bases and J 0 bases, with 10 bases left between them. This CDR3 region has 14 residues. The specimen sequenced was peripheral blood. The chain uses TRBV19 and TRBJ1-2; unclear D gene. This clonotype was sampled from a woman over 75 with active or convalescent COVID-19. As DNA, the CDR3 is TGTGCCAGTAGTGGCCAGGTAGCTAACTATGGCTACACCTTC. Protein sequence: CASSGQVANYGYTF.